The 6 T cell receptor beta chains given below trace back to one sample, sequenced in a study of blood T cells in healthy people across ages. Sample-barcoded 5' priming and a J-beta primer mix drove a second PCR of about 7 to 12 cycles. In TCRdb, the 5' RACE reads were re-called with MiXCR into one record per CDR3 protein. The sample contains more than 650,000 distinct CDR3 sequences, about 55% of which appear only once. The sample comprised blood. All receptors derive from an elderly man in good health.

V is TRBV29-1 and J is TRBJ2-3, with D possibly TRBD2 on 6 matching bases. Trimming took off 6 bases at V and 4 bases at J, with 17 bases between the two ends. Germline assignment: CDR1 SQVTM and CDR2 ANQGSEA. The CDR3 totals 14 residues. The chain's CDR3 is CSVRNSGGPDTQYF. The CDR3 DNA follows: TGCAGCGTCCGAAATAGTGGAGGGCCAGATACGCAGTATTTT.

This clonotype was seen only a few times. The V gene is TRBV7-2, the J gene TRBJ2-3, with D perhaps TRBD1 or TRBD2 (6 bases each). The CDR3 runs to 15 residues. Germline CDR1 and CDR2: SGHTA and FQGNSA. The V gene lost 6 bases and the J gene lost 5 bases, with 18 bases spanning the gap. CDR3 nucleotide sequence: TGTGCCAGCAGTTACGGTTCGGGGGCGGGAGATACGCAGTATTTT. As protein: CASSYGSGAGDTQYF.

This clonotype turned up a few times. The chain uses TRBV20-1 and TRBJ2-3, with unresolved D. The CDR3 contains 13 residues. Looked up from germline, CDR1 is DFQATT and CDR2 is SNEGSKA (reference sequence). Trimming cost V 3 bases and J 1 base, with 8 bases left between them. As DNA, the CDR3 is TGCAGTGCTAGCGGAGAAGGCACAGATACGCAGTATTTT. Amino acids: CSASGEGTDTQYF.

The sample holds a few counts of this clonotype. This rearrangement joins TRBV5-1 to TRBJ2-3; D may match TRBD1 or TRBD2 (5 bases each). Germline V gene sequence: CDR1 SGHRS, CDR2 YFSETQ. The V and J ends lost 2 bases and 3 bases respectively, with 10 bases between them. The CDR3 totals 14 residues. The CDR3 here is CASSFGRETDTQYF. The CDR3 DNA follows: TGCGCCAGCAGCTTTGGCAGGGAGACAGATACGCAGTATTTT. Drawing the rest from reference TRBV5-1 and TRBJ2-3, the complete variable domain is KAGVTQTPRYLIKTRGQQVTLSCSPISGHRSVSWYQQTPGQGLQFLFEYFSETQRNKGNFPGRFSGRQFSNSRSEMNVSTLELGDSALYLCASSFGRETDTQYFGPGTRLTVL.

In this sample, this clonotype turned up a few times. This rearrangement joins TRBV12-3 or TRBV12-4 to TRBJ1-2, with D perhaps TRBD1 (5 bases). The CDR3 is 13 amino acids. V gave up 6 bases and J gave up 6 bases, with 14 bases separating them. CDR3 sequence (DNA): TGTGCCAGCAGCCTTTCTGGGGGGAATGGCTACACCTTC. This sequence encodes CASSLSGGNGYTF.

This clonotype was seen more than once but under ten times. The DNA of the CDR3 is TGCAGTGCCCTCGGGACTACCTCCTACGAGCAGTACTTC. It specifies CSALGTTSYEQYF. This sequence joins TRBV20-1 and TRBJ2-7; 7 positions match TRBD2. The CDR3 spans 13 residues. Per the germline V gene, CDR1 is DFQATT and CDR2 is SNEGSKA (reference sequence). J gave up 0 bases and V 6 bases, and 5 bases lay outside the gene matches.